This TCR beta chain was captured in a study of immune evolution from preneoplasia to lung adenocarcinoma. Whole-study results and caveats: Normal lung had highest clonality; later lesions appeared denser, more diverse. From normal lung to invasive adenocarcinoma, top clone frequencies appeared to decrease.

H&E slides confirmed each diagnosis, reviewed by two pathologists independently. Germline V gene lookup returns CDR1 LNHDA and CDR2 SQIVND (reference sequence). There are 14 residues in the CDR3. V gave up 9 bases and J gave up 3 bases; unmatched junction bases: 4. TCRdb's table, derived via immunoSEQ multiplex PCR, lists solely in-frame clones and lacks some. The sample includes about 8,100 clones, 65% to 90% of them seen just once. The count of this clone is one. Its antigen is still unknown. Sample: FFPE minimally invasive lung adenocarcinoma tissue. V and J are TRBV19 and TRBJ2-2; 10 bases fit TRBD1. The receptor's source is a person aged 70 to 80 with lung adenocarcinoma. DNA of the CDR3: TGTGCCAGCGGGACAGGGGTTTACACCGGGGAGCTGTTTTTT. It codes for CASGTGVYTGELFF.